This TCR beta chain is from a study of blood T cell repertoires in COVID-19. Overall study: PBMCs, B-cell-depleted T cells, or T cells were the source of the cDNA or gDNA that made up the material.

In the original analysis: Nucleated cell number was recorded as an estimate derived from reference gene primer amplification. Repertoires were generated with immunoSEQ multiplex PCR, while TCRdb's copy carries only in-frame clones and drops some. V and J calls and clone size are given by that table; D and trimming were obtained from the DNA. The table shows about 91,000 clones, with around 89% occurring only once. This clone was seen just once. The CDR3 has 12 residues. Deletions cut 6 bases from V and 7 bases from J, with 10 bases between. Germline values: CDR1 LGHDT, CDR2 YNNKEL (reference sequence).

Sequencing was carried out using peripheral blood. The receptor comes from an elderly woman with active COVID-19. The V call is TRBV3-1 (or the pseudogene TRBV3-2), the J call TRBJ2-1; possible D gene TRBD2, 5 bases. The chain's CDR3 is CASSRGLNEQFF. In DNA form, the CDR3 reads TGTGCCAGCAGTCGTGGACTGAATGAGCAGTTCTTC.